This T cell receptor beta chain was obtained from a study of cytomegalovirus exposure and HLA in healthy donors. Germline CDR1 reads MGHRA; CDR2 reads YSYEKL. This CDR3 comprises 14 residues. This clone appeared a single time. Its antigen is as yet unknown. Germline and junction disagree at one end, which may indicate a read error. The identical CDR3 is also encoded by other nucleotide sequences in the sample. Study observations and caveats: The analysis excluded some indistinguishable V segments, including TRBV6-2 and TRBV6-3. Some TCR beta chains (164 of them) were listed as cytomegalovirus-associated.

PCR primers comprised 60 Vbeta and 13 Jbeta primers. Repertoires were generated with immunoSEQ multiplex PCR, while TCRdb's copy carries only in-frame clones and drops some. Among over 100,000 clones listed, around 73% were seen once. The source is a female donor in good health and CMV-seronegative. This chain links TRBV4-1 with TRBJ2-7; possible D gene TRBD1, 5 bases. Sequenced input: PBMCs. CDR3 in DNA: TGCGCCAGCAGCCAAGCTGACAGCTCCTACGAGCAGTACTTT. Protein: CASSQADSSYEQYF.